Each of the 23 T cell receptor beta chains below was sequenced from the same sample in a study of T cell repertoires in cytomegalovirus infection. TCRdb reanalysed the reads using MiXCR and keeps one entry per CDR3 protein. The sample lists approximately 500,000 distinct CDR3 sequences, approximately 15% seen once, with roughly a quarter in the top ten. Sequenced input: CD8+ T cells from PBMCs. Receptors originate from a human donor in good health (CMV status not recorded). Some clones in this sample may be carry-over from other donors' samples.

This clonotype was detected a few times. The J gene is TRBJ1-1, the V gene TRBV2, with TRBD1 matching over 8 bases. This CDR3 contains 13 residues. Germline CDR1 reads SNHLY; CDR2 reads FYNNEI. J was trimmed by 0 bases and V by 8 bases; bases with no gene match: 2. The CDR3 loop is CASLDRVNTEAFF. The CDR3 bases are TGTGCCAGCCTGGACAGGGTGAACACTGAAGCTTTCTTT.

Here the CDR3 reads CASSERDLTMNTEAFF. For the CDR3, the DNA is TGTGCCAGCAGTGAAAGGGACTTGACCATGAACACTGAAGCTTTCTTT. The rearrangement uses TRBV2 and TRBJ1-1; possibly TRBD1 for D (5 bases). Germline V gene lookup returns CDR1 SNHLY and CDR2 FYNNEI. Between the trimmed V and J ends, which lost 2 bases and 0 bases, there was a span of 13 bases. The CDR3 is 16 amino acids. Combining the CDR3 with reference TRBV2 and TRBJ1-1 gives the whole variable domain EPEVTQTPSHQVTQMGQEVILRCVPISNHLYFYWYRQILGQKVEFLVSFYNNEISEKSEIFDDQFSVERPDGSNFTLKIRSTKLEDSAMYFCASSERDLTMNTEAFFGQGTRLTVV.

Concerning this clonotype: At one end the junction does not follow the germline gene, possibly because of a read error. This sequence joins TRBV6-4 and TRBJ2-1; D is unclear. Germline loops: CDR1 MRHNA, CDR2 SNTAGT. The CDR3 is 14 amino acids. The CDR3 here is CASSEQSSYNKQFF. In DNA, the CDR3 is TGTGCCAGCAGTGAGCAGAGCTCCTACAATAAGCAGTTCTTC.

This clonotype appeared a few times. This chain joins TRBV27 and TRBJ2-7; D may be TRBD2 (6 bases). CDR1 and CDR2 (germline): MNHEY, SMNVEV (reference sequence). V lost 7 bases, J lost 0 bases, and 16 bases lay in between. The CDR3 spans 15 residues. For the CDR3, the DNA is TGTGCCAGCACACACGGCGGAGGGCCCTCCTACGAGCAGTACTTC. Translating gives CASTHGGGPSYEQYF.

This clonotype was observed a few times. The chain employs TRBV27 and TRBJ2-7; maybe TRBD1 (6 bases). CDR3 length: 15 amino acids. V dropped 5 bases and J dropped 0 bases, with 14 bases sitting between them. CDR1 MNHEY and CDR2 SMNVEV come from the germline V gene (reference sequence). The chain's CDR3 is CASSLTGPSSYEQYF. For the CDR3, the DNA is TGTGCCAGCAGTCTCACAGGGCCGAGCTCCTACGAGCAGTACTTC.

This rearrangement joins TRBV12-3 or TRBV12-4 to TRBJ2-7, with a tentative D call TRBD2 (7 bases). The CDR3 contains 15 residues. V was pared by 2 bases and J by 12 bases, with 23 bases between. CDR3 coding DNA: TGTGCCAGCAGTTTATACCCTGGGGGGGGCGAGTGGATGTACTTC. Its translation is CASSLYPGGGEWMYF.

In its sample, this clonotype was seen many times. V is TRBV7-2 and J is TRBJ2-7, with 7 bases aligning to TRBD1. From germline, CDR1 is SGHTA and CDR2 FQGNSA. V lost 5 bases, J lost 6 bases, and 16 bases stayed unmatched. The CDR3 runs to 16 residues. DNA of the CDR3: TGTGCCAGCAGCCCCAGGCTGGGACAGAGACCCCTCGAGCAGTACTTC. Its protein product is CASSPRLGQRPLEQYF.

This clonotype showed up many times. The CDR3 loop reads CASSLGWGLAGKYNEQFF. DNA for the CDR3: TGTGCCAGCAGTTTAGGGTGGGGTCTAGCGGGGAAGTACAATGAGCAGTTCTTC. The V call is TRBV12-3 or TRBV12-4, the J call TRBJ2-1, with TRBD2 identical over 9 bases. This CDR3 is built from 18 residues. Losses at the gene ends were 1 base for V and 4 bases for J; bases not matched to a gene: 11.

This clonotype occurred many times. V is TRBV7-9 and J is TRBJ2-7; 9 bases map to TRBD1. Germline CDR1 is SEHNR and CDR2 is FQNEAQ (reference sequence). The junction had 8 bases not matched to a gene; V was cut back by 4 bases and J by 4 bases. The CDR3 consists of 15 residues. The CDR3 loop is CASSSRQGVQYEQYF. In nucleotides, the CDR3 is TGTGCCAGCAGCTCCCGACAGGGGGTTCAGTACGAGCAGTACTTC.

This clonotype was counted at least ten times. The chain carries TRBV10-3 and TRBJ2-5; possible D gene TRBD2, 5 bases. Germline V gene sequence: CDR1 ENHRY, CDR2 SYGVKD. The CDR3 covers 16 residues. Trimming shortened V by 2 bases and J by 1 base, and 14 bases separated the two germline ends. In nucleotides, the CDR3 is TGTGCCATCAGTGAGACCTCACTAGGATCCCAAGAGACCCAGTACTTC. Protein: CAISETSLGSQETQYF.

This clonotype was seen a handful of times. The chain joins TRBV10-2 to TRBJ2-1; TRBD2 matches at 8 bases. Germline V gives CDR1 WSHSY, CDR2 SAAADI. CDR3 length equals 14 residues. Trimming removed 10 bases from V and 6 bases from J; junction bases left unmatched: 11. CDR3 DNA sequence: TGCGCCACCCAGACGCGGGGGGCGATCAATGAGCAGTTCTTC. This encodes CATQTRGAINEQFF.

There are a few counts of this clonotype. This chain links TRBV19 with TRBJ2-7; TRBD2 agrees at 9 bases. This CDR3 is built from 14 residues. Germline lookup yields CDR1 LNHDA and CDR2 SQIVND (reference sequence). V was pared by 5 bases and J by 4 bases, with 6 bases of the junction left unmatched. CDR3 DNA sequence: TGTGCCAGTAGTTTTAGCGGGAGTGGGTACGAGCAGTACTTC. Translation: CASSFSGSGYEQYF.

V and J are TRBV27 and TRBJ2-1, with D hard to call. V lost 2 bases, J lost 6 bases, and 8 bases lay in between. This CDR3 comprises 13 residues. Germline V lookup: CDR1 MNHEY, CDR2 SMNVEV (reference sequence). The CDR3 protein is CASSLLGFNEQFF. The DNA of the CDR3 is TGTGCCAGCAGTTTACTAGGGTTCAATGAGCAGTTCTTC.

This chain uses TRBV9 with TRBJ2-3; 16 nucleotides align to TRBD2. Germline trimming cut 0 bases from V and 2 bases from J; bases unmatched to any gene: 6. The CDR3 runs to 19 residues. In germline, CDR1 is SGDLS, CDR2 YYNGEE. The CDR3 DNA sequence: TGTGCCAGCAGCGTAGAGGGGACTAGCGGGAGGGCCCTCACAGATACGCAGTATTTT. It yields the protein CASSVEGTSGRALTDTQYF. The complete variable domain, with remaining parts taken from reference TRBV9 and TRBJ2-3, reads DSGVTQTPKHLITATGQRVTLRCSPRSGDLSVYWYQQSLDQGLQFLIQYYNGEERAKGNILERFSAQQFPDLHSELNLSSLELGDSALYFCASSVEGTSGRALTDTQYFGPGTRLTVL.

This clonotype was observed many times. The V and J genes are TRBV7-6 and TRBJ2-2; no clear D gene. Trimming cost V 1 base and J 2 bases, with 8 bases left between them. This CDR3 has 15 residues. CDR1 and CDR2 from the germline V gene are SGHVS and FNYEAQ. The CDR3 sequence: CASSLETPNTGELFF. In nucleotides, the CDR3 is TGTGCCAGCAGCTTAGAGACACCTAACACCGGGGAGCTGTTTTTT.

This clonotype was observed at least ten times. The chain joins TRBV7-2 to TRBJ2-7; D might be TRBD2 (6 bases). Trimming removed 4 bases at V and 5 bases at J, with 15 bases between. Germline CDR1 and CDR2: SGHTA and FQGNSA. This CDR3 has 14 residues. This chain's CDR3 is CASSSGGGSHEQYF. The CDR3 DNA is TGTGCCAGCAGCTCCGGAGGAGGGTCCCACGAGCAGTACTTC.

Ten or more counts support this clonotype. The J gene is TRBJ1-2, the V gene TRBV19, with 7 bases matching TRBD1. J lost 7 bases, V lost 7 bases, and 9 bases had no gene match. Germline V gene lookup returns CDR1 LNHDA and CDR2 SQIVND (reference sequence). The CDR3 is 13 residues long. CDR3 nucleotides: TGTGCCAGTACCCCGACAGGGAGTCTTGGCTACACCTTC. Protein product: CASTPTGSLGYTF.

This clonotype came up many times. V usage is TRBV6-1 and J usage is TRBJ2-7, with D unresolved. Trimming cost V 2 bases and J 2 bases, with 10 bases left between them. Per germline, CDR1 MNHNS and CDR2 SASEGT. This CDR3 has 14 residues. CDR3 residues: CASSESVTPYEQYF. CDR3 coding DNA: TGTGCCAGCAGTGAATCCGTGACTCCCTACGAGCAGTACTTC.

This clonotype was counted at least ten times. V and J are TRBV2 and TRBJ2-1, with D perhaps matching TRBD2 (6 bases). The CDR3 contains 14 residues. The germline V gene encodes CDR1 SNHLY and CDR2 FYNNEI. V lost 8 bases and J lost 0, with 11 bases in between. The CDR3 region has the DNA TGTGCCAGCGTCCGGGACTCCTCCTACAATGAGCAGTTCTTC. It is translated as CASVRDSSYNEQFF.

CDR3 loop: CSASPPLEQYF. The CDR3 DNA is TGCAGTGCTAGTCCACCCTTGGAGCAGTACTTC. The rearrangement joins TRBV20-1 to TRBJ2-7; no clear D. The CDR3 spans 11 residues. CDR1 and CDR2 (germline): DFQATT, SNEGSKA (reference sequence). Trimming cost V 3 bases and J 7 bases, with 10 bases left between them.

The table lists this clonotype with many counts. V and J are TRBV11-2 and TRBJ1-2, with TRBD1 matching over 12 bases. The CDR3 is 15 amino acids. CDR1 is SGHAT, CDR2 FQNNGV, per germline. The V and J ends lost 4 bases and 4 bases, in that order; junction bases with no gene match: 4. The CDR3 DNA is TGTGCCAGCAGCTCCGGGACAGGGGGCATCTATGGCTACACCTTC. It specifies CASSSGTGGIYGYTF.

This clonotype was counted between two and nine times. CDR3 amino acids: CASSYSGNHYGYTF. Here the CDR3 DNA reads TGTGCCAGCAGCTACAGTGGGAACCACTATGGCTACACCTTC. This chain joins TRBV27 and TRBJ1-2; D is uncertain. The germline V gene encodes CDR1 MNHEY and CDR2 SMNVEV (reference sequence). This CDR3 contains 14 residues. Trimming took 6 bases from V and 3 from J, leaving 14 bases between them.

This clonotype was counted at least ten times. The chain links TRBV6-1 to TRBJ2-7, with D uncertain. From germline, CDR1 is MNHNS and CDR2 SASEGT. Trimming took 2 bases from V and 3 from J, leaving 11 bases between them. CDR3 size: 14 residues. The CDR3 spells CASSERGNSYEQYF. The CDR3 region has the DNA TGTGCCAGCAGTGAAAGAGGCAACAGCTACGAGCAGTACTTC.